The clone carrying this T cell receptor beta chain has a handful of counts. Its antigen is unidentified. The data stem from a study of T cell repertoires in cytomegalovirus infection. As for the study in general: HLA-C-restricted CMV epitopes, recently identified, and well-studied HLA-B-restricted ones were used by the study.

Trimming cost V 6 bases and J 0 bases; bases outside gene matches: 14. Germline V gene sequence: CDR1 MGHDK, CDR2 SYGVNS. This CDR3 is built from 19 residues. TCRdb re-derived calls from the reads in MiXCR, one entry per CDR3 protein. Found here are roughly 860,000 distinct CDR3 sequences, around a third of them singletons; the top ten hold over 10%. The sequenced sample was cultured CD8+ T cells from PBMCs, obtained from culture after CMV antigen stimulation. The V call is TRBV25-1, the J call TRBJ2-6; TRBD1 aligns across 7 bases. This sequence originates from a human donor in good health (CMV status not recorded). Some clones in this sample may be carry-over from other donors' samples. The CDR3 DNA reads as TGTGCCAGCAGCGAAACTAAGGACAGGATAGTCTCTGGGGCCAACGTCCTGACTTTC. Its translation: CASSETKDRIVSGANVLTF. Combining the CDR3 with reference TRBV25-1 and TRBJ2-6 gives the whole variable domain EADIYQTPRYLVIGTGKKITLECSQTMGHDKMYWYQQDPGMELHLIHYSYGVNSTEKGDLSSESTVSRIRTEHFPLTLESARPSHTSQYLCASSETKDRIVSGANVLTFGAGSRLTVL.